This T cell receptor beta chain was identified in a study of graft-versus-host responses after intestinal transplantation. About the research overall: Transplants given to recipients were multivisceral, liver-intestinal, or isolated intestinal. Among the recipients, all got anti-thymocyte globulin induction and then tacrolimus and steroids for around three years. Study results and limitations: Allografts of patients with graft-donor T cell macrochimerism showed high graft-versus-host to host-versus-graft clone ratios. GvH clones occurred in recipient marrow; some first appeared in ileum or blood.

Comment on this clone: Its cognate antigen is unknown.

Profiling relied on immunoSEQ multiplex PCR, and the TCRdb table lists in-frame clones only, not all of them. Of more than 65,000 clones listed, 92% were seen once; the top ten hold around 0.44%. Germline-derived CDR1 and CDR2 are MDHEN and SYDVKM. The CDR3 consists of 14 residues. The chain carries TRBV28 and TRBJ2-5; D is perhaps TRBD1 (5 bases). The end of the DNA aligns better with TRBJ2-7, so the J call may be wrong. This material consisted of unstimulated CD8+ T cells sorted from spleen or lymph node cells, taken before transplant. The TCR sequence derives from a human donor who was the organ donor for an intestinal transplant. In DNA form, the CDR3 reads TGTGCCAGCAGTTTTCCTCCGACAGCCTACGAGCAGTACTTC. It codes for CASSFPPTAYEQYF.